This is a list of T cell receptor beta chains from one sample in a study of T-cell memory formation after mild COVID-19. Using its own MiXCR run on the 5' RACE reads, TCRdb lists one record per CDR3 protein. The table records roughly 110,000 distinct CDR3 sequences, 9.5% to 15% of them present only once. The sequencing sample was made of PBMCs or a T cell subset sorted from them (not recorded which). The receptors originated from an adult woman who had mild COVID-19 (a few samples of this study predate the infection). Cell type and time point are not known. Both conserved end residues are part of each CDR3. Each record gives: V gene, J gene, clone size, D gene, CDR3 protein, CDR3 DNA. D genes are given only for firm matches. Clone size is given for some rows only: seen once, a few or many times, or a class if the clone is expanded.

TRBV4-3	TRBJ1-6	few	NA	CASSQDVSRGSYNSPLHF	TGCGCCAGCAGCCAAGACGTATCCCGGGGCTCCTATAATTCACCCCTCCACTTT
TRBV29-1	TRBJ1-2	NA	NA	CGGLMLPLLDYGYTF	TGCGGAGGCCTCATGCTCCCTTTGCTCGACTATGGCTACACCTTC
TRBV27	TRBJ1-1	NA	NA	CASSLGFGGEDTEAFF	TGTGCCAGCAGTTTAGGGTTCGGGGGGGAGGACACTGAAGCTTTCTTT
TRBV4-3	TRBJ2-1	many	NA	CASSQDGGAIGNEQFF	TGCGCCAGCAGCCAAGATGGAGGGGCAATCGGTAATGAGCAGTTCTTC
TRBV13	TRBJ2-1	NA	NA	CASSPLGHNEQFF	TGTGCCAGCAGCCCCTTAGGGCATAATGAGCAGTTCTTC
TRBV12-3/TRBV12-4	TRBJ2-7	NA	NA	CASSLSEGSSYEQYF	TGTGCCAGCAGTTTAAGTGAGGGGAGCTCCTACGAGCAGTACTTC
TRBV28	TRBJ2-7	few	NA	CASSPLTVSYEQYF	TGTGCCAGCAGTCCCTTGACAGTTTCCTACGAGCAGTACTTC
TRBV4-1	TRBJ2-7	NA	NA	CASSQEAGSYPYEQYF	TGCGCCAGCAGCCAAGAAGCAGGGTCATATCCCTACGAGCAGTACTTC
TRBV4-1	TRBJ2-7	few	NA	CASSQGVNSYEQYF	TGCGCCAGCAGCCAAGGGGTCAACTCCTACGAGCAGTACTTC
TRBV7-2	TRBJ2-5	few	TRBD2	CGGLAKTQYF	TGTGGGGGACTAGCGAAGACCCAGTACTTC
TRBV6-4	TRBJ2-2	few	NA	CASSTFGDTGELFF	TGTGCCAGCAGTACCTTTGGGGACACCGGGGAGCTGTTTTTT
TRBV5-1	TRBJ2-3	many	NA	CASSSPRGELDTQYF	TGCGCCAGCAGCTCGCCTCGAGGGGAACTCGATACGCAGTATTTT
TRBV20-1	TRBJ1-1	few	NA	CSARELQSNTEAFF	TGCAGTGCTAGAGAATTACAATCGAACACTGAAGCTTTCTTT
TRBV5-5	TRBJ1-6	many	NA	CASSLAQGSAPRRNSPLHF	TGTGCCAGCAGCTTGGCCCAGGGTAGCGCGCCGCGACGTAATTCACCCCTCCACTTT
TRBV7-9	TRBJ1-2	NA	NA	CASSLLGFYGYTF	TGTGCCAGCAGCTTACTAGGGTTCTATGGCTACACCTTC
TRBV5-1	TRBJ1-2	few	NA	CASSLDGTKSPDGYTF	TGCGCCAGCAGCTTGGACGGGACAAAGTCCCCTGATGGCTACACCTTC
TRBV5-1	TRBJ2-3	NA	NA	CASSLGSRPDTQYF	TGCGCCAGCAGCTTGGGTTCGCGCCCAGATACGCAGTATTTT
TRBV7-9	TRBJ2-1	few	TRBD2	CASSSGLAGVSYNEQFF	TGTGCCAGCAGCTCTGGACTAGCGGGAGTATCCTACAATGAGCAGTTCTTC
TRBV19	TRBJ2-2	NA	NA	CASSMTNTGELFF	TGTGCCAGTAGTATGACTAACACCGGGGAGCTGTTTTTT
TRBV7-9	TRBJ1-5	NA	NA	CASSPGTTQPQHF	TGTGCCAGCAGCCCGGGGACCACTCAGCCCCAGCATTTT
TRBV4-1	TRBJ2-4	many	NA	CASSQSVQSKNIQYF	TGCGCCAGCAGCCAAAGTGTACAGTCCAAAAACATTCAGTACTTC
TRBV20-1	TRBJ2-3	few	NA	CSARDHFGRGTLPTSTDTQYF	TGCAGTGCTAGAGACCATTTCGGGCGGGGCACCCTTCCGACTAGCACAGATACGCAGTATTTT
TRBV24-1	TRBJ1-5	NA	TRBD1	CATSAPGLVKPPGQGEGNQPQHF	TGTGCCACCAGTGCTCCCGGTTTAGTCAAGCCCCCGGGACAGGGTGAGGGCAATCAGCCCCAGCATTTT
TRBV20-1	TRBJ1-1	few	TRBD1	CSASNYRGDTEAFF	TGCAGTGCTAGTAACTACAGGGGGGACACTGAAGCTTTCTTT
TRBV4-2	TRBJ2-7	NA	TRBD2	CASSQRGLAYEQYF	TGTGCCAGCAGCCAACGGGGACTAGCTTACGAGCAGTACTTC
TRBV7-9	TRBJ2-7	NA	NA	CASSFDSFEQYF	TGTGCCAGCAGCTTTGATAGCTTCGAGCAGTACTTC
TRBV20-1	TRBJ2-7	many	NA	CSARATASYEQYF	TGCAGTGCTAGAGCAACAGCCTCCTACGAGCAGTACTTC
TRBV3-1	TRBJ2-1	NA	NA	CASSQASGDSNGRFF	TGTGCCAGCAGCCAAGCAAGCGGTGACTCCAATGGGCGGTTCTTC
TRBV2	TRBJ2-7	few	NA	CASSATLGVHEQYF	TGTGCCAGCAGTGCCACCTTAGGGGTCCACGAGCAGTACTTC
TRBV7-9	TRBJ2-2	few	NA	CASSLRPGTNTGELFF	TGTGCCAGCAGCTTACGGCCAGGGACGAACACCGGGGAGCTGTTTTTT